A selection of T cell receptor beta chains follows, all from one sample in a study of blood T cell repertoires in COVID-19. The protocol was immunoSEQ multiplex PCR, while the TCRdb copy is restricted to in-frame clones and leaves out a portion. Among 100,000 to 150,000 clones listed, approximately 88% were seen once. The material sequenced was peripheral blood. The receptor set was obtained from a woman in her thirties who had recovered from COVID-19. Each CDR3 is given with its conserved first and last residue. The order of the fields is D gene, J gene, clone size, V gene, CDR3 DNA, CDR3 protein. D genes are given only for firm matches. Clone size appears in some rows only: once, few, many, or a class for an expanded clone.

>TRBD1|TRBJ2-1|-|TRBV11-2
TGTGCCAGCAGCTTATCAGGGGGACACTCCTACAATGAGCAGTTCTTC
CASSLSGGHSYNEQFF
>-|TRBJ1-1|once|TRBV14
TGTGCCAGCAGCCAAGAGAGCATGCTAACTGGACAGAACACTGAAGCTTTCTTT
CASSQESMLTGQNTEAFF
>-|TRBJ1-4|-|TRBV11-2
TGTGCCAGCAGCCTCTCGGGGGGTATAAATGAAAAACTGTTTTTT
CASSLSGGINEKLFF
>TRBD1|TRBJ1-1|once|TRBV18
TGTGCCAGCTCACCCCGGACAGGGGAGAACACTGAAGCTTTCTTT
CASSPRTGENTEAFF
>-|TRBJ2-2|-|TRBV7-9
TGTGCCAGCAGCTTAGCCAGGAACACCGGGGAGCTGTTTTTT
CASSLARNTGELFF
>-|TRBJ2-2|-|TRBV27
TGTGCCAGCAGTTTCCTCACCGGGGAGCTGTTTTTT
CASSFLTGELFF
>-|TRBJ2-1|-|TRBV12-3/TRBV12-4
TGTGCCAGCAGTTTCCATTACAATGAGCAGTTCTTC
CASSFHYNEQFF
>-|TRBJ2-2|few|TRBV6-1
TGTGCCAGCAGCTTGGGGGGGAACACCGGGGAGCTGTTTTTT
CASSLGGNTGELFF
>-|TRBJ2-1|-|TRBV5-1
TGCGCCAGCACCTTGACAAACAATGAGCAGTTCTTC
CASTLTNNEQFF
>TRBD1|TRBJ2-3|-|TRBV25-1
TGTGCCAGCACCCAATCGGACAGGGGTAAGACAGATACGCAGTATTTT
CASTQSDRGKTDTQYF
>TRBD2|TRBJ2-1|-|TRBV6-4
TGTGCCAGCAGTGACTGTCTAGCGGGGGACAATGAGCAGTTCTTC
CASSDCLAGDNEQFF
>TRBD1|TRBJ1-2|medium-sized|TRBV19
TGTGCCAGTAGTATCCAGACAGGGGTGAACTATGGCTACACCTTC
CASSIQTGVNYGYTF
>-|TRBJ1-1|-|TRBV7-6
TGTGCCAGCAGGGACGTACTGGGGCTCAACACTGAAGCTTTCTTT
CASRDVLGLNTEAFF
>-|TRBJ1-1|-|TRBV6-5
TGTGCCAGCACCACAGGGTTCACTGAAGCTTTCTTT
CASTTGFTEAFF
>-|TRBJ2-5|-|TRBV6-1
TGTGCCAGCAGTGAAAGGGCGGGGACGTACTTC
CASSERAGTYF
>-|TRBJ1-1|once|TRBV19
TGTGCCAGTTATAGGGCAGGGCCCATGAACACTGAAGCTTTCTTT
CASYRAGPMNTEAFF
>-|TRBJ2-5|-|TRBV11-2
TGTGCCAGCAGATCAGGGCTCTCCGAGACCCAGTACTTC
CASRSGLSETQYF
>TRBD2|TRBJ2-5|-|TRBV5-1
TGCGCCAGCAGCTTGGAGGTCGGGGGGGCGGAGAATGAGACCCAGTACTTC
CASSLEVGGAENETQYF
>-|TRBJ1-4|-|TRBV19
TGTGCCAGTAGTAAGGTGGGAGTGAGTGAAAAACTGTTTTTT
CASSKVGVSEKLFF
>-|TRBJ1-1|-|TRBV7-8
TGTGCCAGCAGCTTATTGGGCAGGCAGAACACTGAAGCTTTCTTT
CASSLLGRQNTEAFF
>-|TRBJ1-4|-|TRBV18
TGTGCCAGCTCACCGACGGTTGGAGGGAGTGAAAAACTGTTTTTT
CASSPTVGGSEKLFF
>TRBD2|TRBJ2-3|-|TRBV24-1
TGTGCCACCGGGACTAGCGGTACAGATACGCAGTATTTT
CATGTSGTDTQYF
>TRBD1|TRBJ1-1|-|TRBV4-1
TGCGCCAGCAGCCTCACCGGGACAGGGGTCACTGAAGCTTTCTTT
CASSLTGTGVTEAFF
>TRBD1|TRBJ2-7|-|TRBV5-4
TGTGCCAGCAAACCGGGACAGGGGAACTACGAGCAGTACTTC
CASKPGQGNYEQYF
>TRBD1|TRBJ2-2|-|TRBV30
TGTGCCGGCGACAGGGGCGCCGGGGAGCTGTTTTTT
CAGDRGAGELFF
>-|TRBJ2-3|few|TRBV30
TGTGCCTGGAGTGTGGGAGGATCAGATACGCAGTATTTT
CAWSVGGSDTQYF
>TRBD2|TRBJ2-3|-|TRBV10-2
TGCGCCAGCAGGGATAGCGGGAGGGCCACAGATACGCAGTATTTT
CASRDSGRATDTQYF
>TRBD2|TRBJ2-1|-|TRBV18
TGTGCCACCAGCGGCGGGAGTTCCTACAATGAGCAGTTCTTC
CATSGGSSYNEQFF
>-|TRBJ2-7|-|TRBV7-8
TGTGCCAGCAGCTTTAGGCAGGGAAAGAACTACGAGCAGTACTTC
CASSFRQGKNYEQYF
>-|TRBJ1-2|-|TRBV5-1
TGCGCCAGCAGCGCAATGGGGGCAAACTATGGCTACACCTTC
CASSAMGANYGYTF
>TRBD2|TRBJ2-1|-|TRBV13
TGTGCCAGCAATATACTAGCGGAATACAATGAGCAGTTCTTC
CASNILAEYNEQFF
>-|TRBJ2-7|-|TRBV24-1
TGTGCCACCAGTGATCGACTAGGTCACGAGCAGTACTTC
CATSDRLGHEQYF
>TRBD1|TRBJ1-1|-|TRBV18
TGTGCCAGCTCTCCCGACAGGGGTAACACTGAAGCTTTCTTT
CASSPDRGNTEAFF
>-|TRBJ1-1|-|TRBV13
TGTGCCAGCAGCTTGAAGAGATACACTGAAGCTTTCTTT
CASSLKRYTEAFF
>TRBD2|TRBJ2-1|-|TRBV16
TGTGCCAGCAGCCAATGGCTAGCGGGCCCCTACAATGAGCAGTTCTTC
CASSQWLAGPYNEQFF
>-|TRBJ1-5|few|TRBV19
TGTGCCAGTAGTAAATGGGGGCAGGGCAATCAGCCCCAGCATTTT
CASSKWGQGNQPQHF
>-|TRBJ1-1|-|TRBV14
TGTGCCAGCAGCCAAGTATCGGGGGAAGTCACTGAAGCTTTCTTT
CASSQVSGEVTEAFF
>-|TRBJ2-4|-|TRBV19
TGTGCCACACGGAGGGAACGGGAAAACATTCAGTACTTC
CATRRERENIQYF
>TRBD2|TRBJ2-3|-|TRBV5-1
TGCGCCAGCAGCTTGATCCTAGCGGGCGGTACAGATACGCAGTATTTT
CASSLILAGGTDTQYF
>-|TRBJ2-3|few|TRBV20-1
TGCAGTGCTAGTCATCCGAGGGTTCTTAGCACAGATACGCAGTATTTT
CSASHPRVLSTDTQYF
>-|TRBJ2-5|-|TRBV3-1/TRBV3-2
TGTGCCAGCAGCCACACTAGGGCGGAGACCCAGTACTTC
CASSHTRAETQYF
>-|TRBJ2-2|-|TRBV2
TGTGCCAGCAGTGATTACGGTAGCCCCGGGGAGCTGTTTTTT
CASSDYGSPGELFF
>-|TRBJ1-2|-|TRBV2
TGTGCCAGCAGTGAACCGGGGGGCTATGGCTACACCTTC
CASSEPGGYGYTF
>-|TRBJ1-2|-|TRBV5-6
TGTGCCAGCAGCTTGGGGCCACCATATGGCTACACCTTC
CASSLGPPYGYTF
>TRBD2|TRBJ2-7|-|TRBV29-1
TGCAGCGTCACTAGCGGGCGGTCCTACGAGCAGTACTTC
CSVTSGRSYEQYF
>-|TRBJ2-1|-|TRBV25-1
TGTGCCAGCAGTGACCCTATGCAGGTTGAGCAGTTCTTC
CASSDPMQVEQFF
>TRBD1|TRBJ1-2|-|TRBV19
TGTGCCAGTCGCCGGGACAGCGTCTATGGCTACACCTTC
CASRRDSVYGYTF
>-|TRBJ2-1|-|TRBV19
TGTGCCAGTAGTGGGTTAAACAGGGTCAATGAGCAGTTCTTC
CASSGLNRVNEQFF
>TRBD2|TRBJ2-5|once|TRBV5-1
TGCGCCAGCAGCTATAGCGGGGGGCTCGGAGAGACCCAGTACTTC
CASSYSGGLGETQYF
>TRBD1|TRBJ1-5|few|TRBV19
TGTGCCAGTAGCGAGACAGGGGCGAACTTTTATCAGCCCCAGCATTTT
CASSETGANFYQPQHF
>-|TRBJ1-6|once|TRBV2
TGTGCCAGCAGATCGCGTGACAGGATGAATTCACCCCTCCACTTT
CASRSRDRMNSPLHF
>-|TRBJ1-5|-|TRBV15
TGTGCCACCAGCAAGACTTCCCAGGGTACGAATCAGCCCCAGCATTTT
CATSKTSQGTNQPQHF
>-|TRBJ2-7|-|TRBV27
TGTGCCAGCAGTCCGTCTGAGGGATCCTACGAGCAGTACTTC
CASSPSEGSYEQYF
>TRBD1|TRBJ1-6|-|TRBV27
TGTGCCAGCAGTTTAACAGGGGGTTTGCCCCTCCACTTT
CASSLTGGLPLHF